These 20 T cell receptor beta chains share one sample of origin, sequenced in a study of cytomegalovirus exposure and HLA in healthy donors. Profiling relied on immunoSEQ multiplex PCR, and the TCRdb table lists in-frame clones only, not all of them. The profile shows 100,000 or so clones, around 83% of them singletons. The sequenced material came from PBMCs. The receptor source for this set is a woman under 30 in good health and CMV-seropositive.

The chain recombines TRBV5-4 with TRBJ2-1; 11 bases agree with TRBD2. V trimming: 5 bases; J trimming: 4 bases; junction bases outside the gene matches: 11. CDR1 and CDR2 (germline): SGHNT, YYREEE (reference sequence). The CDR3 covers 17 residues. CDR3 in amino acids: CASRDNPLAGAYNEQFF. Written as DNA, the CDR3 is TGTGCCAGCAGGGACAACCCACTAGCGGGAGCATACAATGAGCAGTTCTTC. Variable domain in full (rest from reference TRBV5-4 and TRBJ2-1): ETGVTQSPTHLIKTRGQQVTLRCSSQSGHNTVSWYQQALGQGPQFIFQYYREEENGRGNFPPRFSGLQFPNYSSELNVNALELDDSALYLCASRDNPLAGAYNEQFFGPGTRLTVL.

The chain links TRBV5-6 to TRBJ1-2, with D possibly matching TRBD1 (5 bases). Trimming took 0 bases from V and 4 from J, leaving 13 bases between them. Germline V gene lookup returns CDR1 SGHDT and CDR2 YYEEEE. The CDR3 totals 15 residues. Here the CDR3 reads CASSLVSQGIYGYTF. The CDR3 bases are TGTGCCAGCAGCTTGGTCTCCCAGGGCATCTATGGCTACACCTTC.

This sequence joins TRBV6-1 and TRBJ2-7; a possible D gene is TRBD1 (6 bases). Germline assignment: CDR1 MNHNS and CDR2 SASEGT. Trimming removed 1 base from V and 0 bases from J, with 10 bases in between. The CDR3 sequence is 15 residues long. DNA of the CDR3: TGTGCCAGCAGTGAAGGCCCGACAGGCTCCTACGAGCAGTACTTC. This codes for CASSEGPTGSYEQYF.

The count of this clone is one. The rearrangement uses TRBV30 and TRBJ2-7; 10 bases agree with TRBD2. Trimming removed 3 bases from V and 2 bases from J; junction bases left unmatched: 7. Germline V gives CDR1 GTSNPN, CDR2 SVGIG (reference sequence). CDR3 size: 15 residues. Here the CDR3 DNA reads TGTGCCTGGAGCGAAGGGACTAGCGTCACCTACGAGCAGTACTTC. This sequence encodes CAWSEGTSVTYEQYF.

The chain employs TRBV6-4 and TRBJ2-1; 7 positions agree with TRBD1. This CDR3 comprises 13 residues. Germline V gene lookup returns CDR1 MRHNA and CDR2 SNTAGT. V was clipped by 2 bases and J by 9 bases; unmatched bases: 4. Here the CDR3 reads CASSDTTGLEQFF. For the CDR3, the DNA is TGTGCCAGCAGTGACACGACAGGGCTTGAGCAGTTCTTC.

In this sample, this clone is medium-sized (0.01 to 0.1%). The CDR3 coding sequence is TGTGCCAGCAGCCCAGGACAGGGAGCGGTAGATACGCAGTATTTT. Its translation: CASSPGQGAVDTQYF. V is TRBV6-1 and J is TRBJ2-3; 8 nucleotides line up with TRBD1. CDR1 MNHNS and CDR2 SASEGT come from the germline V gene. V lost 6 bases, J lost 5 bases, and 10 bases stayed unmatched. This CDR3 is 15 amino acids long.

V gene TRBV6-6 combines with J gene TRBJ1-2, with 9 bases lining up with TRBD1. This CDR3 region has 15 residues. The germline CDR1 and CDR2 sequences are MNHNY and SVGAGI (reference sequence). Unmatched junction bases numbered 6, after V lost 2 bases and J lost 5 bases. CDR3 protein: CASSYPRDRVYGYTF. CDR3 DNA sequence: TGTGCCAGCAGTTACCCACGGGACAGGGTTTATGGCTACACCTTC.

The table lists this clone with a few counts. The gene calls are TRBV7-8 and TRBJ2-1; tentative D call: TRBD1 (5 bases). Trimming cost V 5 bases and J 8 bases, with 22 bases left between them. The CDR3 has 16 amino acids. The V gene's germline CDR1 is SGHVS and CDR2 FQNEAQ. CDR3 in amino acids: CASSPVRGPRGDEQFF. In DNA, the CDR3 is TGTGCCAGCAGCCCGGTTAGGGGCCCAAGAGGAGATGAGCAGTTCTTC.

V and J are TRBV2 and TRBJ2-7; 12 bases line up with TRBD1. Germline values: CDR1 SNHLY, CDR2 FYNNEI. The ends lost 4 bases at V and 0 bases at J; junction bases unmatched: 4. CDR3 length equals 16 residues. The CDR3, as DNA: TGTGCCAGCAGTGCGTGGGGACAGGGGGCCTCCTACGAGCAGTACTTC. As protein: CASSAWGQGASYEQYF.

This clone occurred a few times. Here the CDR3 DNA reads TGTGCCAGACAAACAGACACTGAAGCTTTCTTT. Encoded protein: CARQTDTEAFF. The chain links TRBV2 to TRBJ1-1; D not certain. Germline CDR1 is SNHLY and CDR2 is FYNNEI. CDR3 length: 11 residues. Between the trimmed V and J ends, which lost 9 bases and 3 bases, there was a span of 8 bases.

The rearrangement uses TRBV11-3 and TRBJ2-3; 14 bases fit TRBD2. Unmatched junction bases numbered 6, after V lost 2 bases and J lost 2 bases. The CDR3 is 18 residues long. Germline V lookup: CDR1 SGHNT, CDR2 YENEEA. The DNA for the CDR3 is TGTGCCAGCAGCTTACCCGGACTAGCGGGGGGTCTCACAGATACGCAGTATTTT. It yields the protein CASSLPGLAGGLTDTQYF.

This clone appeared once. The chain carries TRBV5-1 and TRBJ1-1; D possibly corresponds to TRBD1 (6 bases). V shed 3 bases and J shed 3 bases, with 12 bases lying between them. This CDR3 has 14 residues. Per germline, CDR1 SGHRS and CDR2 YFSETQ. Written as DNA, the CDR3 is TGCGCCAGCAGCTCCGGGACATCGTACACTGAAGCTTTCTTT. Protein product: CASSSGTSYTEAFF.

The rearrangement links TRBV30 to TRBJ2-7, with 10 positions matching TRBD2. The V gene end was trimmed by 5 bases and the J gene end by 5 bases; junction bases not matched to a gene: 3. Per the germline V gene, CDR1 is GTSNPN and CDR2 is SVGIG (reference sequence). This CDR3 is built from 12 residues. CDR3 loop: CAWGTSVDEQYF. CDR3 DNA: TGTGCCTGGGGGACTAGCGTCGACGAGCAGTACTTC.

The chain is built from TRBV6-1 and TRBJ1-1, with no clear D. CDR3 length: 15 amino acids. V shed 0 bases and J shed 1 base, with 9 bases lying between them. Germline CDR1 is MNHNS and CDR2 is SASEGT. For the CDR3, the DNA is TGTGCCAGCAGTGAAGCGTTTTTCCAGAACACTGAAGCTTTCTTT. This sequence encodes CASSEAFFQNTEAFF.

This rearrangement joins TRBV11-2 to TRBJ2-7; 7 bases match TRBD1. The CDR3 covers 14 residues. J was trimmed by 4 bases and V by 4 bases; bases with no gene match: 7. Germline V gene data show CDR1 as SGHAT and CDR2 as FQNNGV. The CDR3 sequence is CASSSGGIGYEQYF. In DNA form, the CDR3 reads TGTGCCAGCAGCTCAGGGGGTATCGGATACGAGCAGTACTTC.

V and J are TRBV5-6 and TRBJ1-3; D not certain. Germline V gene sequence: CDR1 SGHDT, CDR2 YYEEEE. Trimming removed 4 bases at V and 0 bases at J, with 8 bases between. CDR3 length equals 14 residues. In DNA, the CDR3 is TGTGCCAGCAGCCTAGGCGACTCTGGAAACACCATATATTTT. This encodes CASSLGDSGNTIYF. The variable domain in full, completed from reference TRBV5-6 and TRBJ1-3, reads DAGVTQSPTHLIKTRGQQVTLRCSPKSGHDTVSWYQQALGQGPQFIFQYYEEEERQRGNFPDRFSGHQFPNYSSELNVNALLLGDSALYLCASSLGDSGNTIYFGEGSWLTVV.

V usage is TRBV6-6 and J usage is TRBJ1-5, with 7 bases matching TRBD1. This CDR3 spans 13 amino acids. The V segment lost 6 bases and the J segment 7 bases; nucleotides outside the gene matches: 6. CDR1 and CDR2 (germline): MNHNY, SVGAGI (reference sequence). The CDR3 region is CASSRDRVQPQHF. CDR3 DNA sequence: TGTGCCAGCAGCCGTGACAGGGTGCAGCCCCAGCATTTT.

The count of this clone is one. The chain has TRBV5-6 and TRBJ2-3, with a tentative D call TRBD1 (5 bases). V dropped 0 bases and J dropped 4 bases, with 15 bases sitting between them. The CDR3 consists of 16 residues. From germline, CDR1 is SGHDT and CDR2 YYEEEE. The CDR3 reads CASSLVISGWADTQYF. The CDR3 coding sequence is TGTGCCAGCAGCTTGGTTATTTCAGGGTGGGCAGATACGCAGTATTTT. The full variable domain, with the rest looked up from reference TRBV5-6 and TRBJ2-3, is DAGVTQSPTHLIKTRGQQVTLRCSPKSGHDTVSWYQQALGQGPQFIFQYYEEEERQRGNFPDRFSGHQFPNYSSELNVNALLLGDSALYLCASSLVISGWADTQYFGPGTRLTVL.

This chain connects TRBV9 to TRBJ2-2; no reliable D call. The V gene's germline CDR1 is SGDLS and CDR2 YYNGEE. Between the trimmed V and J ends, which lost 3 bases and 1 base, there was a span of 7 bases. The CDR3 extends over 14 amino acids. DNA for the CDR3: TGTGCCAGCAGCGGGAGCTTGAACACCGGGGAGCTGTTTTTT. Translated: CASSGSLNTGELFF.

The chain has TRBV11-2 and TRBJ1-1; D possibly corresponds to TRBD1 (5 bases). The CDR3 extends over 15 amino acids. Germline assignment: CDR1 SGHAT and CDR2 FQNNGV. The V end was cut by 3 bases, the J end by 5 bases, with 16 bases between. CDR3 sequence: CASSFGGGSETEAFF. The CDR3, as DNA: TGTGCCAGCAGCTTCGGGGGGGGTAGTGAGACTGAAGCTTTCTTT.